The clone carrying this TCR beta chain was counted only a few times. This sample is part of a study of blood T cells in healthy people across ages. Alongside a J-beta primer mix, a sample-barcoded 5' primer served in a second PCR lasting about 7 to 11 cycles. MiXCR was run by TCRdb on the 5' RACE reads, yielding one entry per CDR3 protein. Of hundreds of thousands of distinct CDR3 sequences in the sample, about 25% are singletons; the top ten hold under 10%. The same sample was also studied in work on T cells of mothers and their children.

The TCR was taken from a boy younger than 18 in good health. Input material: blood.

CDR3 sequence: CASSEVGTGDQLFF. The CDR3 DNA follows: TGTGCCAGCAGTGAAGTCGGGACAGGGGATCAACTGTTTTTT. The rearrangement uses TRBV2 and TRBJ1-4; TRBD1 matches 10 bases. The CDR3 consists of 14 residues. Germline lookup yields CDR1 SNHLY and CDR2 FYNNEI. V lost 1 base to trimming and J lost 12 bases; unmatched junction nucleotides: 5.